This is a list of T cell receptor beta chains from one sample in a study of OX40 agonist ivuxolimab in advanced cancers. TCRdb's copy holds only in-frame clones and misses some; the assay was immunoSEQ multiplex PCR. This table holds 50,000 to 75,000 clones, more than 80% found once. The sample was CD4+ or CD8+ T cells sorted from blood, taken in a trial of the OX40 agonist ivuxolimab. These receptor sequences come from an adult with an advanced solid tumor such as melanoma, head and neck, liver or kidney cancer. CDR3s leave out the opening cysteine and the closing phenylalanine or tryptophan. The order of the fields is CDR3 length, V gene, J gene, CDR3 protein.

length: 13
V: TRBV4-1
J: TRBJ1-1
CDR3: ASSQARGLNTEAF

length: 13
V: TRBV10-3
J: TRBJ2-7
CDR3: AISEGRGMAREQY

length: 11
V: TRBV5-4
J: TRBJ2-1
CDR3: ASSFEGVNEQF

length: 13
V: TRBV23-1
J: TRBJ2-1
CDR3: ASSLPGALFHEQF

length: 15
V: TRBV30
J: TRBJ2-6
CDR3: AWRDRMRLSGANVLT

length: 14
V: TRBV5-1
J: TRBJ2-3
CDR3: ASSGTSGVHTDTQY

length: 12
V: TRBV5-1
J: TRBJ1-3
CDR3: ASRAGGVGNTIY

length: 12
V: TRBV7-2
J: TRBJ1-1
CDR3: ASSRPGPNTEAF

length: 11
V: TRBV6-5
J: TRBJ2-5
CDR3: ASSLAGVETQY

length: 14
V: TRBV14
J: TRBJ1-4
CDR3: ASSRFGTGRSEKLF

length: 13
V: TRBV19
J: TRBJ1-4
CDR3: ASNSYVGYNEKLF

length: 10
V: TRBV28
J: TRBJ2-7
CDR3: ASSLIDYEQY

length: 11
V: TRBV5-1
J: TRBJ2-5
CDR3: ASSSGAQETQY

length: 10
V: TRBV5-1
J: TRBJ2-3
CDR3: ASSTGEDTQY

length: 13
V: TRBV7-9
J: TRBJ2-5
CDR3: ASSLLPGARETQY

length: 12
V: TRBV28
J: TRBJ1-5
CDR3: ASSNGLSNQPQH

length: 12
V: TRBV15
J: TRBJ2-1
CDR3: ATSGGRTYNEQF

length: 11
V: TRBV11-2
J: TRBJ1-1
CDR3: ASSYTGSTEAF

length: 15
V: TRBV5-1
J: TRBJ1-1
CDR3: ASSSSSNLQGYTEAF

length: 16
V: TRBV27
J: TRBJ2-7
CDR3: ASSLNSPVIGRAYEQY

length: 16
V: TRBV27
J: TRBJ2-7
CDR3: ASSRRPSGSSATYEQY

length: 15
V: TRBV9
J: TRBJ2-2
CDR3: ASSVVVLAGEVGELF

length: 13
V: TRBV25-1
J: TRBJ1-5
CDR3: ASSESGNGNQPQH

length: 15
V: TRBV18
J: TRBJ2-6
CDR3: ASSPSSVGSGANVLT

length: 14
V: TRBV27
J: TRBJ1-1
CDR3: ASSITAYGMNTEAF

length: 11
V: TRBV28
J: TRBJ1-1
CDR3: ASRGQGVTEAF

length: 12
V: TRBV9
J: TRBJ2-7
CDR3: ASSLRDRVNEQY

length: 13
V: TRBV14
J: TRBJ2-7
CDR3: ASSQDLAGAYEQY

length: 12
V: TRBV6-5
J: TRBJ1-2
CDR3: ASSYSNGYYGYT

length: 16
V: TRBV27
J: TRBJ2-4
CDR3: ASSPRASIPATSNIQY

length: 12
V: TRBV29-1
J: TRBJ2-7
CDR3: SVSPGLEPYEQY

length: 14
V: TRBV11-2
J: TRBJ1-5
CDR3: ASSNSGRKGVQPQH